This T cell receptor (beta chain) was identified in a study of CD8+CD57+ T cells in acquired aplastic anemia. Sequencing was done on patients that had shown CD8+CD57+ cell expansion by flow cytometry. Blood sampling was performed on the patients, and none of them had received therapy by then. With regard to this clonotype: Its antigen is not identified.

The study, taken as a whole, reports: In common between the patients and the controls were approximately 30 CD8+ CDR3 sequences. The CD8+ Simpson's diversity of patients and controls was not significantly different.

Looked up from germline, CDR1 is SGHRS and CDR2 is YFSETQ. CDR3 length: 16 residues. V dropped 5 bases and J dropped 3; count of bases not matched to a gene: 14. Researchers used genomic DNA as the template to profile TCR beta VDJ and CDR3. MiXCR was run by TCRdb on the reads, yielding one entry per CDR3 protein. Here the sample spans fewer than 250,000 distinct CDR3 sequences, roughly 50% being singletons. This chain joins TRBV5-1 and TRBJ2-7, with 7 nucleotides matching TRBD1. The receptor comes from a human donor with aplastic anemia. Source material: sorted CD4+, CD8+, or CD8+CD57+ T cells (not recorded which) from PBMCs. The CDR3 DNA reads TGCGCCAGCAGGGTAACACCGGGACAGCGAGTCTACGAGCAGTACTTC. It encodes CASRVTPGQRVYEQYF.